This T cell receptor beta chain was recorded in a study of blood T cell repertoires in COVID-19. Study processing details: Estimation of nucleated cell counts was performed using reference gene primer amplification. Measured with immunoSEQ multiplex PCR; TCRdb has only the in-frame clones, and not every one. Clone size and V and J calls were adopted from that table, with D and trimming inferred from the DNA. This sample has over 100,000 clones, with around 88% found just once. From germline, CDR1 is MNHEY and CDR2 SVGAGI. Deletions cut 6 bases from V and 6 bases from J, with 12 bases between. There are 14 residues in the CDR3. This clone was observed a single time.

The sequenced sample consisted of peripheral blood. The gene calls are TRBV6-5 and TRBJ1-6; possibly TRBD1 for D (6 bases). The source of this sequence is a man in his sixties with COVID-19, enrolled during active disease. The CDR3 DNA is TGTGCCAGCAGCGATGGACAGATTAATTCACCCCTCCACTTT. This translates into CASSDGQINSPLHF.